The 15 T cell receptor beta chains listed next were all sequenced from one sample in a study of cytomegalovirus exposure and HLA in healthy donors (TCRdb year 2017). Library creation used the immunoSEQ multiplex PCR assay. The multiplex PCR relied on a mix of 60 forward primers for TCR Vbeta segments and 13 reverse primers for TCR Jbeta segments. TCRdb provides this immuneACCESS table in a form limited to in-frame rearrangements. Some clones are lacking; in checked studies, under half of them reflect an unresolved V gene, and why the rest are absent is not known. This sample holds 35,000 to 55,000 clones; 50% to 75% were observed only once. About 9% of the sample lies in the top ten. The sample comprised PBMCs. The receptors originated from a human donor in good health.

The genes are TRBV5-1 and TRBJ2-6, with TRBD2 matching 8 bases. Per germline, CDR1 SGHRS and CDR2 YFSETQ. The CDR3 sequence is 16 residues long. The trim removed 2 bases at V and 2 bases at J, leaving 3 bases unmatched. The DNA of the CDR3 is TGCGCCAGCAGCTTCGGGGGGGCGGCTGGGGCCAACGTCCTGACTTTC. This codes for CASSFGGAAGANVLTF.

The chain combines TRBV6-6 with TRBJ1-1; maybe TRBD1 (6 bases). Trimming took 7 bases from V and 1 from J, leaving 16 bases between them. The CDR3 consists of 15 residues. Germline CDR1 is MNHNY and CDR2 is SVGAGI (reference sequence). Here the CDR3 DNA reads TGTGCCAGCACAGAACAGGGTGCACAGAACACTGAAGCTTTCTTT. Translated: CASTEQGAQNTEAFF.

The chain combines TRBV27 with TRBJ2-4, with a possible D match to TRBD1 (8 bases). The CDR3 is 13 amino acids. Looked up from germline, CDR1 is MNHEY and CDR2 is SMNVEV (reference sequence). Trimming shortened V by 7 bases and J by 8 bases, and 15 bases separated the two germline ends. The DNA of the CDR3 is TGTGCCAGCACAACCACAGGGGGGGACATTCAGTACTTC. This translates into CASTTTGGDIQYF.

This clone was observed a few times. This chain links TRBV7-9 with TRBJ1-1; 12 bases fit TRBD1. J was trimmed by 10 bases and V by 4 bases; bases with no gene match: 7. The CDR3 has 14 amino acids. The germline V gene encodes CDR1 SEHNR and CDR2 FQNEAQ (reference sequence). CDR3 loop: CASSSGQGAWGAFF. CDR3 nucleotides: TGTGCCAGCAGCTCGGGACAGGGGGCTTGGGGAGCTTTCTTT.

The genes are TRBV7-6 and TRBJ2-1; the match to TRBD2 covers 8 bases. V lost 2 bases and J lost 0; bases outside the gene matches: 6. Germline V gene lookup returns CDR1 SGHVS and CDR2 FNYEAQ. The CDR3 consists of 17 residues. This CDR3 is CASSLRERGSSYNEQFF. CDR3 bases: TGTGCCAGCAGCTTAAGGGAGCGGGGGAGCTCCTACAATGAGCAGTTCTTC.

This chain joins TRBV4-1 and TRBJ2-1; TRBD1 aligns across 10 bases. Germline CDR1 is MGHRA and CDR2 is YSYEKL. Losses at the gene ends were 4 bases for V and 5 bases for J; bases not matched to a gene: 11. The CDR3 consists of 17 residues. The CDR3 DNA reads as TGCGCCAGCAGCCGTAGGCAAGGGACAGGGGTCGACAATGAGCAGTTCTTC. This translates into CASSRRQGTGVDNEQFF.

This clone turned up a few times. CDR3 region: CASSQNFAGGSYNEQFF. The CDR3 region has the DNA TGTGCCAGCAGCCAAAATTTCGCGGGGGGTTCCTACAATGAGCAGTTCTTC. This chain uses TRBV4-2 with TRBJ2-1; 8 bases are a match to TRBD2. With 2 bases clipped from V and 1 base from J, the junction kept 7 bases outside the gene matches. The CDR3 length is 17 residues. Germline V gene sequence: CDR1 LGHNA, CDR2 YNFKEQ.

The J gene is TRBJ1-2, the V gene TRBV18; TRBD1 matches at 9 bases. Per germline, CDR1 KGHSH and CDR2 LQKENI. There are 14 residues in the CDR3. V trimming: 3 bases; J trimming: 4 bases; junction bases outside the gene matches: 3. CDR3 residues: CASSPSTGGYGYTF. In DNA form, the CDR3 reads TGTGCCAGCTCACCTTCGACAGGGGGCTATGGCTACACCTTC.

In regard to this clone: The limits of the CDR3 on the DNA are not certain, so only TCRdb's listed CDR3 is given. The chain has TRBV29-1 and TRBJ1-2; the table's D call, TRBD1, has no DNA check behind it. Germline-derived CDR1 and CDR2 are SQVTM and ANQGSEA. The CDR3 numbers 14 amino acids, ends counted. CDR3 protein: CSVEDWGRGNGHTF.

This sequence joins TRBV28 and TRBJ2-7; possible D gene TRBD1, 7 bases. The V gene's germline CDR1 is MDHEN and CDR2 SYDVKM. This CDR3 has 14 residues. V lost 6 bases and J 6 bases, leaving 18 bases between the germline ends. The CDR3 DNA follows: TGTGCCAGCAGCGACGCGGACAGGCGGGGCGAGCAGTACTTC. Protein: CASSDADRRGEQYF.

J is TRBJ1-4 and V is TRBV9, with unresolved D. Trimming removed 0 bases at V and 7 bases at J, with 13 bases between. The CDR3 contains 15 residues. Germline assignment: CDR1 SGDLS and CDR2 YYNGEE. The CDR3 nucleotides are TGTGCCAGCAGCGTAGATGGGAGAGTGAGTGAAAAACTGTTTTTT. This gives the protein CASSVDGRVSEKLFF.

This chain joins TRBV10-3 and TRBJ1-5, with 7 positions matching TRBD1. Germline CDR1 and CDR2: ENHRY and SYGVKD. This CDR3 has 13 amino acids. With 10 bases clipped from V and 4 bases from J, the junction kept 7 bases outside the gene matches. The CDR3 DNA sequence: TGTGCCACCCGGGACAGCTTAAATCAGCCCCAGCATTTT. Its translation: CATRDSLNQPQHF.

The CDR3 sequence: CASSHLDRNYGYTF. For the CDR3, the DNA is TGTGCCAGCAGCCACCTGGACAGGAACTATGGCTACACCTTC. This chain links TRBV14 with TRBJ1-2; 7 nucleotides align to TRBD1. Looked up from germline, CDR1 is SGHDN and CDR2 is FVKESK. V shed 3 bases, J shed 2 bases, and the junction held 3 bases outside the gene matches. This CDR3 region has 14 residues.

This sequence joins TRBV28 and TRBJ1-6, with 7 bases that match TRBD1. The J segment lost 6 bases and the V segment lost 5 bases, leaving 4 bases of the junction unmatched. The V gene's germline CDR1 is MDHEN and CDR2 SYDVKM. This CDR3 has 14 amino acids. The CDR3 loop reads CASSLTGFNSPLHF. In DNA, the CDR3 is TGTGCCAGCAGTCTGACAGGGTTTAATTCACCCCTCCACTTT.

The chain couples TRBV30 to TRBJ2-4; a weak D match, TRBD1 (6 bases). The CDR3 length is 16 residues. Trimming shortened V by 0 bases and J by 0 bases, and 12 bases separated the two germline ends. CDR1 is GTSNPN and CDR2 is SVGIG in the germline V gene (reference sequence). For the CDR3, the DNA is TGTGCCTGGAGTGTACGATGGGACATAGCCAAAAACATTCAGTACTTC. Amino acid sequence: CAWSVRWDIAKNIQYF.